This is a list of T cell receptor beta chains from one sample in a study of cytomegalovirus exposure and HLA in healthy donors. TCRdb's table, derived via immunoSEQ multiplex PCR, lists solely in-frame clones and lacks some. The repertoire consists of some 120,000 clones, with 55% to 65% occurring once and the leading ten covering roughly 8.6%. The sequenced material came from PBMCs. The source is a woman between 40 and 55 years old in good health and CMV-seropositive. Each CDR3 is given with its conserved first and last residue. The order of the fields is J gene, V gene, CDR3 length, clone size, D gene, CDR3 DNA, CDR3 protein. D genes are given only for firm matches. Clone size, where shown, is once, few, many, or a class for clones that have expanded.

J: TRBJ2-5
V: TRBV19
length: 14
size: NA
D: NA
DNA: TGTGCCAGTAAACTCACGGGAGCCCAAGAGACCCAGTACTTC
CDR3: CASKLTGAQETQYF

J: TRBJ2-3
V: TRBV12-5
length: 18
size: NA
D: TRBD2
DNA: TGTGCTAGTGGTTTCGGATACTGGGGGAGGGGAACCACAGATACGCAGTATTTT
CDR3: CASGFGYWGRGTTDTQYF

J: TRBJ2-7
V: TRBV27
length: 12
size: NA
D: NA
DNA: TGTGCCAGCAGTTATCACAAATACGAGCAGTACTTC
CDR3: CASSYHKYEQYF

J: TRBJ2-7
V: TRBV7-2
length: 14
size: NA
D: TRBD1
DNA: TGTGCCAGCAGCAGGGACAGGGGGTCCTACGAGCAGTACTTC
CDR3: CASSRDRGSYEQYF

J: TRBJ1-5
V: TRBV7-6
length: 14
size: few
D: TRBD1
DNA: TGTGCCAGCAGCGAACAGGGGAGAGGCCAGCCCCAGCATTTT
CDR3: CASSEQGRGQPQHF

J: TRBJ2-2
V: TRBV21-1
length: 17
size: NA
D: NA
DNA: TGTGCCAGCAGCATATCGGACCACCCTAGGGGCACCGGGGAGCTGTTTTTT
CDR3: CASSISDHPRGTGELFF

J: TRBJ1-1
V: TRBV7-3
length: 14
size: NA
D: TRBD1
DNA: TGTGCCAGCAGCCTGACAGGGGACGCCACTGAAGCTTTCTTT
CDR3: CASSLTGDATEAFF

J: TRBJ2-7
V: TRBV7-2
length: 19
size: once
D: TRBD1
DNA: TGTGCCAGCAGCGTAAGGGGGACAGGGGTCCTTTCTTTATCCTACGAGCAGTACTTC
CDR3: CASSVRGTGVLSLSYEQYF

J: TRBJ2-1
V: TRBV25-1
length: 18
size: NA
D: TRBD2
DNA: TGTGCCAGCAGTGCCGTCCCACGGCGGACTAGCGGGGACAATGAGCAGTTCTTC
CDR3: CASSAVPRRTSGDNEQFF

J: TRBJ1-1
V: TRBV7-3
length: 15
size: few
D: NA
DNA: TGTGCCAGCAGCTCATCCCCGGGGGGGCTGACTGAAGCTTTCTTT
CDR3: CASSSSPGGLTEAFF

J: TRBJ1-1
V: TRBV27
length: 15
size: NA
D: NA
DNA: TGTGCCAGCAGTTTCTTGGGCAGTGAACAGACTGAAGCTTTCTTT
CDR3: CASSFLGSEQTEAFF

J: TRBJ1-2
V: TRBV2
length: 14
size: NA
D: TRBD1
DNA: TGTGCCAGCAGTGAGGAGGGGGCAAGTTATGGCTACACCTTC
CDR3: CASSEEGASYGYTF

J: TRBJ2-7
V: TRBV2
length: 11
size: few
D: NA
DNA: TGTGCCAGCAGTCCTATCTACGAGCAGTACTTC
CDR3: CASSPIYEQYF

J: TRBJ2-1
V: TRBV5-1
length: 14
size: medium-sized
D: NA
DNA: TGCGCCAGCAGGGAAGAGGAGGGGTACAATGAGCAGTTCTTC
CDR3: CASREEEGYNEQFF

J: TRBJ2-7
V: TRBV13
length: 15
size: NA
D: TRBD2
DNA: TGTGCCAGCAGCTTCGGGACTAGCGGGACCTACGAGCAGTACTTC
CDR3: CASSFGTSGTYEQYF

J: TRBJ2-2
V: TRBV5-1
length: 14
size: NA
D: NA
DNA: TGCGCCAGCAGTTGGGAAGGGGACACCGGGGAGCTGTTTTTT
CDR3: CASSWEGDTGELFF

J: TRBJ2-7
V: TRBV19
length: 15
size: few
D: TRBD2
DNA: TGTGCCAGTAGTATGCCGCTAGCGGGAGTCTACGAGCAGTACTTC
CDR3: CASSMPLAGVYEQYF

J: TRBJ1-2
V: TRBV19
length: 10
size: NA
D: NA
DNA: TGTGCCAGTAAACAGAATGGCTACACCTTC
CDR3: CASKQNGYTF

J: TRBJ2-1
V: TRBV9
length: 16
size: NA
D: TRBD2
DNA: TGTGCCAGCAGCGTGGGACTAGCGGGAGGTGACAATGAGCAGTTCTTC
CDR3: CASSVGLAGGDNEQFF

J: TRBJ2-1
V: TRBV5-6
length: 13
size: few
D: TRBD1
DNA: TGTGCCAGCAGCTGGACAGGGGGCGATGAGCAGTTCTTC
CDR3: CASSWTGGDEQFF

J: TRBJ2-2
V: TRBV14
length: 17
size: NA
D: NA
DNA: TGTGCCAGCAGCCAACGAACGGTAGCAAGGAACACCGGGGAGCTGTTTTTT
CDR3: CASSQRTVARNTGELFF

J: TRBJ1-1
V: TRBV7-3
length: 15
size: once
D: NA
DNA: TGTGCCAGCAGCTTCCACTCCTCCCTGAACACTGAAGCTTTCTTT
CDR3: CASSFHSSLNTEAFF

J: TRBJ1-1
V: TRBV6-5
length: 13
size: NA
D: NA
DNA: TGTGCCAGCAGTTACAAGCGGGGGACTGAAGCTTTCTTT
CDR3: CASSYKRGTEAFF

J: TRBJ2-1
V: TRBV19
length: 17
size: once
D: NA
DNA: TGTGCCAGTAGTATCGGCGGGTCGGAAAGCTCCTACAATGAGCAGTTCTTC
CDR3: CASSIGGSESSYNEQFF

J: TRBJ2-2
V: TRBV9
length: 17
size: NA
D: NA
DNA: TGTGCCAGCAGCGCGAGTCTTCTCCCCCAAGAGACCGGGGAGCTGTTTTTT
CDR3: CASSASLLPQETGELFF

J: TRBJ2-1
V: TRBV19
length: 13
size: few
D: TRBD2
DNA: TGTGCCAGTAGTATGGGGGGGGGAAATGAGCAGTTCTTC
CDR3: CASSMGGGNEQFF

J: TRBJ2-1
V: TRBV11-2
length: 13
size: NA
D: NA
DNA: TGTGCCAGCAGCCTGTCTAGCGACAATGAGCAGTTCTTC
CDR3: CASSLSSDNEQFF

J: TRBJ2-1
V: TRBV6-5
length: 15
size: NA
D: TRBD2
DNA: TGTGCCAGCCAGGGACTAGCGGGAGGAATTGATGAGCAGTTCTTC
CDR3: CASQGLAGGIDEQFF

J: TRBJ2-2
V: TRBV10-3
length: 16
size: NA
D: TRBD2
DNA: TGTGCCATCAGTGAGGGGACTAGAGGGAGAACCGGGGAGCTGTTTTTT
CDR3: CAISEGTRGRTGELFF

J: TRBJ1-1
V: TRBV7-2
length: 17
size: few
D: NA
DNA: TGTGCCAGCAGCTGGAGCGTCCGAAGCGTCTTAAACACTGAAGCTTTCTTT
CDR3: CASSWSVRSVLNTEAFF

J: TRBJ1-1
V: TRBV28
length: 15
size: few
D: NA
DNA: TGTGCCAGCAGTTATCTAAGCGTAGTGGGTGAACCCGCTTTCTTT
CDR3: CASSYLSVVGEPAFF

J: TRBJ1-2
V: TRBV5-1
length: 17
size: NA
D: NA
DNA: TGCGCCAGCCCACTTGGGGTCGGGGCCCGGGAGCGCTATGGCTACACCTTC
CDR3: CASPLGVGARERYGYTF

J: TRBJ2-1
V: TRBV4-3
length: 16
size: few
D: NA
DNA: TGCGCCAGCAGCCAAGATACCCGGAGCTCCTACAATGAGCAGTTCTTC
CDR3: CASSQDTRSSYNEQFF

J: TRBJ2-7
V: TRBV5-1
length: 14
size: few
D: TRBD2
DNA: TGCGCCAGCAGCTTTAGCGGGAGTTATGGCGAGCAGTACTTC
CDR3: CASSFSGSYGEQYF

J: TRBJ2-1
V: TRBV29-1
length: 17
size: NA
D: TRBD2
DNA: TGCAGCGGATCCGGGACTAGCGGGTCGAGCTCCTACAATGAGCAGTTCTTC
CDR3: CSGSGTSGSSSYNEQFF

J: TRBJ1-2
V: TRBV5-1
length: 14
size: few
D: NA
DNA: TGCGCCAGCAGCTTGAAGTTAGCTAACTATGGCTACACCTTC
CDR3: CASSLKLANYGYTF

J: TRBJ2-1
V: TRBV4-1
length: 16
size: NA
D: NA
DNA: TGCGCCAGCAGCCAAGATATCCTTCAGGGATCCAATGAGCAGTTCTTC
CDR3: CASSQDILQGSNEQFF

J: TRBJ1-2
V: TRBV29-1
length: 14
size: few
D: NA
DNA: TGCAGCGTCGCCACCGGCGGTTATATGGTGGGCTACACCTTC
CDR3: CSVATGGYMVGYTF

J: TRBJ1-2
V: TRBV19
length: 16
size: NA
D: TRBD1
DNA: TGTGCCAGTAGTATAACTACCGGGACAGATAACTATGGCTACACCTTC
CDR3: CASSITTGTDNYGYTF

J: TRBJ2-1
V: TRBV5-1
length: 13
size: few
D: TRBD1
DNA: TGCGCCAGCAATCAAGGGGGCGGCAATGAGCAGTTCTTC
CDR3: CASNQGGGNEQFF

J: TRBJ2-6
V: TRBV7-9
length: 16
size: NA
D: NA
DNA: TGTGCCAGCAGCATTTATAGTCCCTCTGGGGCCAACGTCCTGACTTTC
CDR3: CASSIYSPSGANVLTF

J: TRBJ2-7
V: TRBV13
length: 17
size: NA
D: NA
DNA: TGTGCCAGCAGCTTAAACTCAAGGCGACAGCTTACCTACGAGCAGTACTTC
CDR3: CASSLNSRRQLTYEQYF

J: TRBJ2-5
V: TRBV4-3
length: 14
size: NA
D: NA
DNA: TGCGCCAGCAGCCAAGATCTACTAGATGGGACCCAGTACTTC
CDR3: CASSQDLLDGTQYF

J: TRBJ1-1
V: TRBV7-2
length: 14
size: NA
D: NA
DNA: TGTGCCAGCAGCTTGACCACAGTGAACACTGAAGCTTTCTTT
CDR3: CASSLTTVNTEAFF

J: TRBJ2-5
V: TRBV15
length: 14
size: medium-sized
D: NA
DNA: TGTGCCACGCAACCAGGGGCCGGAGAGGAGACCCAGTACTTC
CDR3: CATQPGAGEETQYF

J: TRBJ1-4
V: TRBV28
length: 15
size: NA
D: TRBD1
DNA: TGTGCCAGCAGTTTCGCCGGGACAGGGTTGGAAAAACTGTTTTTT
CDR3: CASSFAGTGLEKLFF

J: TRBJ2-7
V: TRBV7-2
length: 15
size: few
D: TRBD2
DNA: TGTGCCAGCAGCTTAGACCCTAGCGGGAGCGGCGAGCAGTACTTC
CDR3: CASSLDPSGSGEQYF

J: TRBJ2-3
V: TRBV28
length: 15
size: NA
D: TRBD2
DNA: TGTGCCAGCAGTCCCCTAGGGACTACCGCAGATACGCAGTATTTT
CDR3: CASSPLGTTADTQYF

J: TRBJ1-3
V: TRBV19
length: 16
size: once
D: NA
DNA: TGTGCCAGTAGGCCAGGGGACCTACGCTCTGGAAACACCATATATTTT
CDR3: CASRPGDLRSGNTIYF

J: TRBJ1-6
V: TRBV4-2
length: 15
size: few
D: NA
DNA: TGTGCCAGCAGCCATACTGGCATAGGGGATTCACCCCTCCACTTT
CDR3: CASSHTGIGDSPLHF

J: TRBJ2-1
V: TRBV11-3
length: 15
size: NA
D: TRBD1
DNA: TGTGCCAGCAGCTTAGATCTCGAGGGGGCTGGGGTGCAGTTCTTC
CDR3: CASSLDLEGAGVQFF

J: TRBJ1-1
V: TRBV7-3
length: 17
size: NA
D: TRBD1
DNA: TGTGCCAGCAGCTTGACCGGGACAGGGATTTTTAGCGCTGAAGCTTTCTTT
CDR3: CASSLTGTGIFSAEAFF

J: TRBJ1-1
V: TRBV7-2
length: 15
size: NA
D: TRBD1
DNA: TGTGCCAGCAGCTTAGAAGGACAGGCAGGCACTGAAGCTTTCTTT
CDR3: CASSLEGQAGTEAFF

J: TRBJ2-3
V: TRBV19
length: 14
size: few
D: NA
DNA: TGTGCCAGTAGCGAGGGAGTGGGGACAGATACGCAGTATTTT
CDR3: CASSEGVGTDTQYF

J: TRBJ2-2
V: TRBV29-1
length: 13
size: NA
D: NA
DNA: TGCAGCGGGAAACAGGGGAACACCGGGGAGCTGTTTTTT
CDR3: CSGKQGNTGELFF

J: TRBJ2-1
V: TRBV7-3
length: 17
size: few
D: TRBD1
DNA: TGTGCCAGCAGCCCAAAGACAGGGTGGGGACCGGTCAATGAGCAGTTCTTC
CDR3: CASSPKTGWGPVNEQFF

J: TRBJ2-2
V: TRBV4-2
length: 16
size: NA
D: TRBD2
DNA: TGTGCCAGCAGCCAAGATACGGGACTAGATATCGGGGAGCTGTTTTTT
CDR3: CASSQDTGLDIGELFF

J: TRBJ1-1
V: TRBV7-9
length: 13
size: NA
D: TRBD1
DNA: TGTGCCAGCAGAGCGACAGGGGCGGGTGAAGCTTTCTTT
CDR3: CASRATGAGEAFF

J: TRBJ2-7
V: TRBV6-1
length: 13
size: once
D: NA
DNA: TGTGCCAGCACTCAGACAGCCTCCTACGAGCAGTACTTC
CDR3: CASTQTASYEQYF

J: TRBJ1-1
V: TRBV28
length: 15
size: NA
D: NA
DNA: TGTGCCAGCAGCCTTTTAGCCCCGCTGACGACTGAAGCTTTCTTT
CDR3: CASSLLAPLTTEAFF